A selection of T cell receptor beta chains follows, all from one sample in a study of blood T cell repertoires in COVID-19. Libraries were prepared by immunoSEQ multiplex PCR; TCRdb keeps only in-frame clonotypes and omits some of them. The sample lists 130,000 or so clones; more than 80% were seen once. The specimen sequenced was peripheral blood. The source of these receptors is a woman between 55 and 75 years old with acute or convalescent COVID-19. The CDR3 runs from the conserved cysteine through the conserved F or W. The D gene is left open where the match is weak. The listing skips clone size in some rows; elsewhere it reads once, few, many or a size class.

D gene: TRBD1; clone size: NA; J gene: TRBJ1-5; V gene: TRBV24-1; CDR3 DNA: TGTGCCACCAGTGACAGACAGGGGAATCAGCCCCAGCATTTT; CDR3 protein: CATSDRQGNQPQHF
D gene: NA; clone size: once; J gene: TRBJ2-3; V gene: TRBV30; CDR3 DNA: TGTGCCTGGAGTGTTGCAGGGTACACAGATACGCAGTATTTT; CDR3 protein: CAWSVAGYTDTQYF
D gene: NA; clone size: NA; J gene: TRBJ1-1; V gene: TRBV5-1; CDR3 DNA: TGCGCCAGCAGCTTGGGGTCCGGGAACACTGAAGCTTTCTTT; CDR3 protein: CASSLGSGNTEAFF
D gene: TRBD1; clone size: few; J gene: TRBJ1-5; V gene: TRBV6-5; CDR3 DNA: TGTGCCAGCAGTTTCCAGGGGGATCAGCCCCAGCATTTT; CDR3 protein: CASSFQGDQPQHF
D gene: TRBD2; clone size: NA; J gene: TRBJ2-3; V gene: TRBV6-5; CDR3 DNA: TGTGCCAGCAGTTATAGCGGGAGCACAGATACGCAGTATTTT; CDR3 protein: CASSYSGSTDTQYF
D gene: TRBD2; clone size: NA; J gene: TRBJ2-2; V gene: TRBV30; CDR3 DNA: TGTGCCTGGAGTGGCGGGGGGAACACCGGGGAGCTGTTTTTT; CDR3 protein: CAWSGGGNTGELFF
D gene: NA; clone size: NA; J gene: TRBJ1-2; V gene: TRBV5-8; CDR3 DNA: TGTGCCAGCAGCTTGCCCACAGGGAACGGCTACACCTTC; CDR3 protein: CASSLPTGNGYTF
D gene: TRBD1; clone size: NA; J gene: TRBJ1-1; V gene: TRBV18; CDR3 DNA: TGTGCCAGCTCACCCTTAGACAGGGCAGGGACTGAAGCTTTCTTT; CDR3 protein: CASSPLDRAGTEAFF
D gene: TRBD1; clone size: NA; J gene: TRBJ2-1; V gene: TRBV12-3/TRBV12-4; CDR3 DNA: TGTGCCAGCAGTTTCGGAAGGGACAGGCAGTTCTTC; CDR3 protein: CASSFGRDRQFF
D gene: NA; clone size: NA; J gene: TRBJ1-6; V gene: TRBV3-1/TRBV3-2; CDR3 DNA: TGTGCCAGCAGCTCTCGTACAGGGCAAAATTCACCCCTCCACTTT; CDR3 protein: CASSSRTGQNSPLHF
D gene: NA; clone size: NA; J gene: TRBJ1-5; V gene: TRBV7-2; CDR3 DNA: TGTGCCAGCAGCTTTTTACTGTATCAGCCCCAGCATTTT; CDR3 protein: CASSFLLYQPQHF
D gene: NA; clone size: NA; J gene: TRBJ2-6; V gene: TRBV27; CDR3 DNA: TGTGCCAGCAGAAAAGAGTCGGGGGCCAACGTCCTGACTTTC; CDR3 protein: CASRKESGANVLTF
D gene: NA; clone size: NA; J gene: TRBJ1-1; V gene: TRBV4-1; CDR3 DNA: TGCGCCAGCAGCCAAGACCCTGCAGGGCGCACTGAAGCTTTCTTT; CDR3 protein: CASSQDPAGRTEAFF
D gene: NA; clone size: NA; J gene: TRBJ1-2; V gene: TRBV4-1; CDR3 DNA: TGCGCCAGCAGCCAAGTCGGAGGTTCGGGAGGCTACACCTTC; CDR3 protein: CASSQVGGSGGYTF
D gene: TRBD1; clone size: NA; J gene: TRBJ1-6; V gene: TRBV5-4; CDR3 DNA: TGTGCCAGCAGTCCAGGGGGCCACGGCTTCTCCAATTCACCCCTCCACTTT; CDR3 protein: CASSPGGHGFSNSPLHF
D gene: NA; clone size: NA; J gene: TRBJ2-5; V gene: TRBV7-3; CDR3 DNA: TGTGCCAGCAGCCAAGGGGTTCGGGAGACCCAGTACTTC; CDR3 protein: CASSQGVRETQYF
D gene: NA; clone size: NA; J gene: TRBJ1-2; V gene: TRBV29-1; CDR3 DNA: TGCAGCGTTGGCGCCAGGGTAGAGGGCTACACCTTC; CDR3 protein: CSVGARVEGYTF
D gene: TRBD1; clone size: NA; J gene: TRBJ1-2; V gene: TRBV12-5; CDR3 DNA: TGTGCTAGTGGTTTGGCAAAGGACAGGGTTAACTATGGCTACACCTTC; CDR3 protein: CASGLAKDRVNYGYTF
D gene: TRBD1; clone size: NA; J gene: TRBJ2-3; V gene: TRBV14; CDR3 DNA: TGTGCCAGCAGCCTACCGGGACAGGGGCCCACAGATACGCAGTATTTT; CDR3 protein: CASSLPGQGPTDTQYF
D gene: NA; clone size: NA; J gene: TRBJ2-7; V gene: TRBV28; CDR3 DNA: TGTGCCAGCAGTTTAAATACAGTGGCCTACGAGCAGTACTTC; CDR3 protein: CASSLNTVAYEQYF
D gene: TRBD1; clone size: NA; J gene: TRBJ2-1; V gene: TRBV27; CDR3 DNA: TGTGCCAGCCATCGACAGGGAGAAAATGAGCAGTTCTTC; CDR3 protein: CASHRQGENEQFF
D gene: NA; clone size: NA; J gene: TRBJ1-1; V gene: TRBV5-4; CDR3 DNA: TGTGCCAGCAGCACCCGACAGTACATGAACACTGAAGCTTTCTTT; CDR3 protein: CASSTRQYMNTEAFF
D gene: NA; clone size: NA; J gene: TRBJ1-1; V gene: TRBV19; CDR3 DNA: TGTGCCAGTAGTATCCCCAGGGTAGGTACTCGGACTGAAGCTTTCTTT; CDR3 protein: CASSIPRVGTRTEAFF
D gene: TRBD2; clone size: NA; J gene: TRBJ2-5; V gene: TRBV7-8; CDR3 DNA: TGTGCCAGCAGCTTAGATCCTAGCGGGGGGGGTTGGGAGACCCAGTACTTC; CDR3 protein: CASSLDPSGGGWETQYF
D gene: NA; clone size: NA; J gene: TRBJ1-4; V gene: TRBV18; CDR3 DNA: TGTGCCAGCTCACCACCAGGACTTTATGAAAAACTGTTTTTT; CDR3 protein: CASSPPGLYEKLFF
D gene: NA; clone size: once; J gene: TRBJ1-3; V gene: TRBV19; CDR3 DNA: TGTGCCAGTACCACCCTAGACAGCTCTGGAAACACCATATATTTT; CDR3 protein: CASTTLDSSGNTIYF
D gene: NA; clone size: NA; J gene: TRBJ1-3; V gene: TRBV13; CDR3 DNA: TGTGCCAGCAGCGGGGCCCCCCGGTCTGGAAACACCATATATTTT; CDR3 protein: CASSGAPRSGNTIYF
D gene: NA; clone size: NA; J gene: TRBJ1-5; V gene: TRBV4-1; CDR3 DNA: TGCGCCAGCAGCATACAGGGAAATCAGCCCCAGCATTTT; CDR3 protein: CASSIQGNQPQHF
D gene: NA; clone size: few; J gene: TRBJ2-5; V gene: TRBV29-1; CDR3 DNA: TGCAGCGTGTCCCAGGGGGGAGAAGAGACCCAGTACTTC; CDR3 protein: CSVSQGGEETQYF
D gene: TRBD1; clone size: NA; J gene: TRBJ1-5; V gene: TRBV2; CDR3 DNA: TGTGCCAGCAGTGAAACAGGGGGCGTTCAGCCCCAGCATTTT; CDR3 protein: CASSETGGVQPQHF
D gene: NA; clone size: NA; J gene: TRBJ2-2; V gene: TRBV10-1; CDR3 DNA: TGCGCCAGCGGGGGCCCGAACACCGGGGAGCTGTTTTTT; CDR3 protein: CASGGPNTGELFF
D gene: TRBD2; clone size: NA; J gene: TRBJ2-3; V gene: TRBV19; CDR3 DNA: TGTGCCAGTAGTATAAGCGCGGGGGGGCTGGATACGCAGTATTTT; CDR3 protein: CASSISAGGLDTQYF
D gene: TRBD1; clone size: NA; J gene: TRBJ1-2; V gene: TRBV27; CDR3 DNA: TGTGCCAGCAGGAGACAGGGGTACTATGGCTACACCTTC; CDR3 protein: CASRRQGYYGYTF
D gene: TRBD1; clone size: NA; J gene: TRBJ1-3; V gene: TRBV3-1/TRBV3-2; CDR3 DNA: TGTGCCAGCAGCCAACACCCGGGACAGAGAACCTCTCTGAGAAACACCATATATTTT; CDR3 protein: CASSQHPGQRTSLRNTIYF
D gene: NA; clone size: NA; J gene: TRBJ1-2; V gene: TRBV6-5; CDR3 DNA: TGTGCCAGCCGCAGGGTGGGCAACTATGGCTACACCTTC; CDR3 protein: CASRRVGNYGYTF
D gene: NA; clone size: NA; J gene: TRBJ1-4; V gene: TRBV6-5; CDR3 DNA: TGTGCCAGCAGGCCGCCGGGGGGCACTAATGAAAAACTGTTTTTT; CDR3 protein: CASRPPGGTNEKLFF
D gene: NA; clone size: once; J gene: TRBJ2-1; V gene: TRBV2; CDR3 DNA: TGTGCCAGCAGTGATTCTAATGGACAATTGGGTGAGCAGTTCTTC; CDR3 protein: CASSDSNGQLGEQFF
D gene: NA; clone size: NA; J gene: TRBJ1-1; V gene: TRBV3-1/TRBV3-2; CDR3 DNA: TGTGCCAGCAGCCAAGCCCCCTTTACTGAAGCTTTCTTT; CDR3 protein: CASSQAPFTEAFF
D gene: TRBD1; clone size: once; J gene: TRBJ1-3; V gene: TRBV7-9; CDR3 DNA: TGTGCCAGCAGCTTAGAGACAGGGCCCTCTGGAAACACCATATATTTT; CDR3 protein: CASSLETGPSGNTIYF
D gene: NA; clone size: NA; J gene: TRBJ2-3; V gene: TRBV7-6; CDR3 DNA: TGTGCCAGCAGCTTAGTTTCCGGAGATACGCAGTATTTT; CDR3 protein: CASSLVSGDTQYF
D gene: NA; clone size: NA; J gene: TRBJ1-2; V gene: TRBV5-1; CDR3 DNA: TGCGCCAGCAGCTCCGGGGTTAACTATGGCTACACCTTC; CDR3 protein: CASSSGVNYGYTF
D gene: NA; clone size: NA; J gene: TRBJ2-2; V gene: TRBV19; CDR3 DNA: TGTGCCAGTAGTAAAGGGACACCCTCGAACACCGGGGAGCTGTTTTTT; CDR3 protein: CASSKGTPSNTGELFF
D gene: NA; clone size: NA; J gene: TRBJ1-5; V gene: TRBV30; CDR3 DNA: TGTGCCGGGGGGACAATGGGGGGGCAGCCCCAGCATTTT; CDR3 protein: CAGGTMGGQPQHF
D gene: NA; clone size: NA; J gene: TRBJ2-2; V gene: TRBV5-4; CDR3 DNA: TGTGCCAGCAGCTTGGAACTTACAGAGGGGGAGCTGTTTTTT; CDR3 protein: CASSLELTEGELFF
D gene: TRBD1; clone size: NA; J gene: TRBJ1-1; V gene: TRBV2; CDR3 DNA: TGTGCCAGCAGCCCCCGGGACAGGGCAGTACAGAACACTGAAGCTTTCTTT; CDR3 protein: CASSPRDRAVQNTEAFF
D gene: TRBD1; clone size: NA; J gene: TRBJ1-3; V gene: TRBV6-1; CDR3 DNA: TGTGCCAGCAGTGATCGACAGGGGGGCTCTGGAAACACCATATATTTT; CDR3 protein: CASSDRQGGSGNTIYF
D gene: NA; clone size: NA; J gene: TRBJ1-1; V gene: TRBV6-4; CDR3 DNA: TGTGCCAGCAGTAGGGACTTCGGGACTGAAGCTTTCTTT; CDR3 protein: CASSRDFGTEAFF
D gene: NA; clone size: NA; J gene: TRBJ1-1; V gene: TRBV28; CDR3 DNA: TGTGCCAGCAGTTTATTCGGGGAAGGACAGACGAACACTGAAGCTTTCTTT; CDR3 protein: CASSLFGEGQTNTEAFF
D gene: TRBD1; clone size: NA; J gene: TRBJ2-3; V gene: TRBV9; CDR3 DNA: TGTGCCAGCAGCGTGGGGACAGGCGATAGCACAGATACGCAGTATTTT; CDR3 protein: CASSVGTGDSTDTQYF
D gene: NA; clone size: few; J gene: TRBJ1-1; V gene: TRBV19; CDR3 DNA: TGTGCCAGTACCATGGAGGCAGGTAACACTGAAGCTTTCTTT; CDR3 protein: CASTMEAGNTEAFF
D gene: NA; clone size: NA; J gene: TRBJ1-4; V gene: TRBV30; CDR3 DNA: TGTGCCTGGGGTTTCGGCGGTGGAAATGAAAAACTGTTTTTT; CDR3 protein: CAWGFGGGNEKLFF
D gene: NA; clone size: once; J gene: TRBJ1-1; V gene: TRBV5-8; CDR3 DNA: TGTGCCAGCAGCTTAGACAGGAACACTGAAGCTTTCTTT; CDR3 protein: CASSLDRNTEAFF
D gene: NA; clone size: NA; J gene: TRBJ2-1; V gene: TRBV2; CDR3 DNA: TGTGCCAGCAGCTATACTAATAATGAGCAGTTCTTC; CDR3 protein: CASSYTNNEQFF
D gene: NA; clone size: NA; J gene: TRBJ1-2; V gene: TRBV5-5; CDR3 DNA: TGTGCCAGCAGCCAGGAGCCCGGTGTTGCAGGGCAAGGTGGCTACACCTTC; CDR3 protein: CASSQEPGVAGQGGYTF
D gene: TRBD1; clone size: NA; J gene: TRBJ2-5; V gene: TRBV4-1; CDR3 DNA: TGCGCCAGCAGCTCCCACGGACAGGGGGGAGAGACCCAGTACTTC; CDR3 protein: CASSSHGQGGETQYF
D gene: NA; clone size: few; J gene: TRBJ1-1; V gene: TRBV3-1/TRBV3-2; CDR3 DNA: TGTGCCAGCAGCCTGGGGAGTCTCACTGAAGCTTTCTTT; CDR3 protein: CASSLGSLTEAFF
D gene: NA; clone size: NA; J gene: TRBJ2-5; V gene: TRBV5-4; CDR3 DNA: TGTGCCAGCAGCTTAGGAGGGGGCGCTGCCGGGGAGACCCAGTACTTC; CDR3 protein: CASSLGGGAAGETQYF
D gene: NA; clone size: NA; J gene: TRBJ1-1; V gene: TRBV5-5; CDR3 DNA: TGTGCCAGCAGCTTTCGACAGGAGAACACTGAAGCTTTCTTT; CDR3 protein: CASSFRQENTEAFF
D gene: NA; clone size: NA; J gene: TRBJ1-1; V gene: TRBV19; CDR3 DNA: TGTGCCAGTAGTATGGCACGAGGGAACACTGAAGCTTTCTTT; CDR3 protein: CASSMARGNTEAFF